This note documents a single T cell receptor (beta chain) sequence. Germline-derived CDR1 and CDR2 are LGHNA and YSLEER. This CDR3 has 16 residues. Unmatched junction bases numbered 6, after V lost 0 bases and J lost 9 bases. Repertoires were generated with immunoSEQ multiplex PCR, while TCRdb's copy carries only in-frame clones and drops some. The sample has roughly 700,000 clones, about 87% seen once; the top ten hold around 0.3%. This entry comes from a study of blood T cell repertoires in COVID-19. The chain carries TRBV4-3 and TRBJ1-6, with 9 bases that match TRBD1. This TCR came from a woman under 30 with acute or convalescent COVID-19. Sequenced: peripheral blood. The chain's CDR3 is CASSQDRGTGSSPLHF. CDR3 DNA sequence: TGCGCCAGCAGCCAAGATAGGGGGACAGGGAGTTCACCCCTCCACTTT.